These T cell receptor beta chains were read from a single sample in a study of T cell changes during pregnancy in multiple sclerosis. Data came from immunoSEQ multiplex PCR; TCRdb stores just in-frame clones and leaves some out. The sample consists of about 35,000 clones, 90% of them appearing once. Sequencing was performed on peripheral blood, taken in the third trimester of pregnancy. These receptors were collected from a female donor in good health, enrolled as a control in a pregnancy study. The CDR3 runs from the conserved cysteine through the conserved F or W. D genes are given only for firm matches. Not every row has a clone size; where given, it reads once, few, many or a size class.

J gene | D gene | clone size | V gene | CDR3 protein | CDR3 DNA
TRBJ2-7 | NA | NA | TRBV19 | CASSILDGTYEQYF | TGTGCCAGTAGTATATTGGACGGGACCTACGAGCAGTACTTC
TRBJ2-1 | TRBD2 | NA | TRBV4-2 | CASSQDRRRTSRNNEQFF | TGTGCCAGCAGCCAAGATCGCAGGCGGACTAGCCGCAACAATGAGCAGTTCTTC
TRBJ1-4 | NA | NA | TRBV10-1 | CASFRYRGGEKLFF | TGCGCCAGCTTCAGATACCGCGGAGGGGAAAAACTGTTTTTT
TRBJ2-5 | NA | NA | TRBV7-2 | CASSLSNSQETQYF | TGTGCCAGCAGCTTATCTAACAGCCAAGAGACCCAGTACTTC
TRBJ2-7 | TRBD2 | NA | TRBV7-2 | CASSPGGGFLYEQYF | TGTGCCAGCAGCCCGGGAGGGGGTTTCTTATACGAGCAGTACTTC
TRBJ1-1 | TRBD1 | NA | TRBV14 | CASSQGRTGEAFF | TGTGCCAGCAGCCAAGGGCGGACAGGTGAAGCTTTCTTT
TRBJ1-4 | TRBD1 | NA | TRBV7-2 | CASSLDQGGEKLFF | TGTGCCAGCAGCTTAGATCAGGGGGGTGAAAAACTGTTTTTT
TRBJ1-5 | NA | NA | TRBV27 | CASSRLGGGNQPQHF | TGTGCCAGCAGCCGGCTGGGGGGTGGCAATCAGCCCCAGCATTTT
TRBJ1-1 | TRBD1 | NA | TRBV18 | CASSPPTGGTTEAFF | TGTGCCAGCTCACCTCCGACAGGGGGGACCACTGAAGCTTTCTTT
TRBJ1-4 | NA | NA | TRBV28 | CASIPAGVTNEKLFF | TGTGCCAGCATTCCCGCAGGGGTGACTAATGAAAAACTGTTTTTT
TRBJ1-6 | NA | once | TRBV18 | CASSPIDNSPLHF | TGTGCCAGCTCACCAATAGACAACTCACCCCTCCACTTT
TRBJ1-2 | TRBD1 | NA | TRBV19 | CASRRQGDPYGYTF | TGTGCCAGTAGGCGACAGGGAGACCCCTATGGCTACACCTTC
TRBJ2-1 | TRBD2 | NA | TRBV5-8 | CASRSAGMRNEQFF | TGTGCCAGCAGATCAGCGGGGATGAGGAATGAGCAGTTCTTC
TRBJ1-1 | NA | once | TRBV12-5 | CASGLVGFRAMNTEAFF | TGTGCTAGTGGTTTGGTAGGGTTCAGGGCGATGAACACTGAAGCTTTCTTT
TRBJ1-2 | TRBD1 | NA | TRBV4-3 | CASSQDPTGGVVNYGYTF | TGCGCCAGCAGCCAAGACCCGACAGGGGGCGTAGTAAACTATGGCTACACCTTC
TRBJ2-5 | NA | NA | TRBV4-1 | CASSQPGLRQETQYF | TGCGCCAGCAGCCAACCGGGACTTCGACAAGAGACCCAGTACTTC
TRBJ2-4 | TRBD1 | NA | TRBV6-5 | CASSSRGQIIQYF | TGTGCCAGCAGTTCCCGGGGACAGATCATTCAGTACTTC
TRBJ2-1 | TRBD1 | NA | TRBV5-1 | CASSLGDRVSKQYNEQFF | TGCGCCAGCAGCTTGGGGGACAGGGTTAGCAAACAATACAATGAGCAGTTCTTC
TRBJ1-3 | NA | once | TRBV9 | CASSGPLEGNTIYF | TGTGCCAGCAGCGGGCCCCTGGAGGGAAACACCATATATTTT
TRBJ2-7 | NA | NA | TRBV5-1 | CASSLGQYPYEQYF | TGCGCCAGCAGCTTGGGACAGTACCCCTACGAGCAGTACTTC
TRBJ1-1 | TRBD1 | NA | TRBV30 | CAWGTGGGTEAFF | TGTGCCTGGGGGACAGGGGGCGGCACTGAAGCTTTCTTT
TRBJ1-2 | TRBD1 | NA | TRBV27 | CASSPWDRESYDYTF | TGTGCCAGCAGTCCCTGGGACAGGGAAAGCTATGACTACACCTTC
TRBJ1-3 | NA | NA | TRBV7-9 | CASSKGTAGNTIYF | TGTGCCAGCAGCAAAGGGACTGCCGGAAACACCATATATTTT
TRBJ1-2 | TRBD1 | NA | TRBV28 | CASNYRGSGYTF | TGTGCCAGCAACTACAGGGGTAGCGGCTACACCTTC
TRBJ1-5 | NA | NA | TRBV2 | CASAPLGVTRTHQPQHF | TGTGCCAGCGCCCCCTTAGGGGTCACCAGGACCCATCAGCCCCAGCATTTT
TRBJ2-1 | TRBD2 | NA | TRBV5-1 | CASSTVGLAGDTYNEQFF | TGCGCCAGCAGCACGGTGGGACTAGCGGGAGATACTTACAATGAGCAGTTCTTC
TRBJ1-1 | TRBD1 | NA | TRBV6-1 | CASSEAPGQGHTEAFF | TGTGCCAGCAGTGAAGCCCCGGGACAGGGTCACACTGAAGCTTTCTTT
TRBJ2-7 | TRBD2 | NA | TRBV2 | CASSLGLAGGLGSYEQYF | TGTGCCAGCAGCTTAGGACTAGCGGGAGGATTAGGCTCCTACGAGCAGTACTTC
TRBJ2-1 | NA | NA | TRBV6-5 | CASSYPPEEQFF | TGTGCCAGCAGTTACCCTCCTGAGGAGCAGTTCTTC
TRBJ2-5 | NA | NA | TRBV28 | CASTRSWLQQETQYF | TGTGCCAGCACTCGGAGTTGGCTTCAGCAAGAGACCCAGTACTTC
TRBJ2-6 | NA | NA | TRBV6-5 | CASTSHLSGANVLTF | TGTGCCAGCACCTCACACCTCTCTGGGGCCAACGTCCTGACTTTC
TRBJ2-3 | TRBD2 | once | TRBV7-9 | CASSPGTSGGAADTQYF | TGTGCCAGCAGCCCAGGGACTAGCGGGGGGGCCGCCGATACGCAGTATTTT
TRBJ1-6 | TRBD1 | NA | TRBV7-8 | CASSSGTGNNSPLHF | TGTGCCAGCAGCTCAGGGACAGGGAATAATTCACCCCTCCACTTT
TRBJ1-1 | TRBD1 | NA | TRBV19 | CASSPSTGVNTEAFF | TGTGCCAGTAGTCCCTCGACAGGGGTGAACACTGAAGCTTTCTTT
TRBJ2-1 | NA | NA | TRBV25-1 | CASSESRGYYRNEQFF | TGTGCCAGCAGTGAATCCCGCGGCTACTACAGGAATGAGCAGTTCTTC
TRBJ2-1 | TRBD2 | NA | TRBV9 | CASSRVTSGSNEQFF | TGTGCCAGCAGTCGGGTGACTAGCGGGAGCAATGAGCAGTTCTTC
TRBJ2-5 | NA | NA | TRBV9 | CASSFRGQGQETQYF | TGTGCCAGCAGCTTCAGGGGTCAGGGGCAAGAGACCCAGTACTTC
TRBJ2-1 | NA | NA | TRBV30 | CAWNPGISYNEQFF | TGTGCCTGGAATCCAGGGATCTCCTACAATGAGCAGTTCTTC
TRBJ2-5 | TRBD1 | once | TRBV6-5 | CASSRGTGGPETQYF | TGTGCCAGCAGTCGGGGGACAGGGGGACCGGAGACCCAGTACTTC
TRBJ1-1 | TRBD1 | NA | TRBV10-3 | CAISVGTGMSTEAFF | TGTGCCATCAGTGTAGGGACAGGGATGAGCACTGAAGCTTTCTTT
TRBJ2-1 | TRBD2 | NA | TRBV7-3 | CASSLAGGSNNEQFF | TGTGCCAGCAGCTTAGCGGGAGGATCAAACAATGAGCAGTTCTTC
TRBJ1-2 | NA | NA | TRBV2 | CASSEVTDLYGYTF | TGTGCCAGCAGTGAAGTCACAGATCTTTATGGCTACACCTTC
TRBJ1-3 | NA | NA | TRBV5-1 | CASSLEGTPGGNTIYF | TGCGCCAGCAGCTTGGAAGGGACTCCGGGTGGAAACACCATATATTTT
TRBJ2-1 | TRBD2 | NA | TRBV4-3 | CASSQRTSQFSYNEQFF | TGCGCCAGCAGCCAACGGACTAGCCAGTTCTCCTACAATGAGCAGTTCTTC
TRBJ2-3 | NA | NA | TRBV7-9 | CASSLDNPGLYTQYF | TGTGCCAGCAGCTTAGACAACCCCGGGTTGTATACGCAGTATTTT
TRBJ1-2 | TRBD1 | NA | TRBV5-1 | CASSLGQGKGYTF | TGCGCCAGCAGCTTGGGACAGGGGAAAGGCTACACCTTC
TRBJ1-2 | NA | NA | TRBV6-1 | CASSEGEGSSYGYTF | TGTGCCAGCAGTGAAGGGGAGGGGTCTAGCTATGGCTACACCTTC
TRBJ1-2 | NA | NA | TRBV7-9 | CASSLNPSLDGYTF | TGTGCCAGCAGCTTAAATCCTAGCTTGGATGGCTACACCTTC
TRBJ2-3 | TRBD2 | NA | TRBV27 | CANAIAGGLHGTQYF | TGTGCCAACGCGATAGCGGGGGGGCTCCATGGTACGCAGTATTTT
TRBJ2-7 | TRBD2 | NA | TRBV30 | CAWMDRGVRYEQYF | TGTGCCTGGATGGATCGGGGGGTAAGGTACGAGCAGTACTTC
TRBJ2-5 | TRBD1 | NA | TRBV19 | CASSSGTGGLETQYF | TGTGCCAGTAGTAGCGGGACAGGGGGCCTGGAGACCCAGTACTTC
TRBJ1-1 | NA | NA | TRBV9 | CASSGTVSGLTTEAFF | TGTGCCAGCAGCGGAACAGTCAGTGGTCTGACCACTGAAGCTTTCTTT
TRBJ1-1 | TRBD1 | NA | TRBV6-4 | CASSEGRGRTEAFF | TGTGCCAGCAGTGAGGGCAGGGGGAGGACTGAAGCTTTCTTT
TRBJ2-2 | NA | NA | TRBV13 | CASSLRQIGVRRTGELFF | TGTGCCAGCAGCTTACGTCAGATCGGAGTCCGGCGAACCGGGGAGCTGTTTTTT